This TCR beta chain was found in a study of early T cells in non-severe SARS-CoV-2 infection (dated by TCRdb to the early 2020s). Regarding the research as a whole: TCR sequencing used bulk RNA from unsorted whole blood, so alpha and beta chains could not be paired.

The CDR3 contains 15 residues, cysteine and phenylalanine counted. The kept DNA is CDR3 alone, 45 bases in frame from the first base. In the germline V gene (reference sequence), CDR1 corresponds to DFQATT and CDR2 to SNEGSKA. The junction carries 18 bases between V and J, which are trimmed by 6 bases and 0 bases respectively. This clonotype was observed a few times. The antigen it binds to is not known. Per-base qualities were not stored, and no clone one base away is much larger. What the authors observed across the whole study: VDJdb matching was skewed toward anti-spike CD8 responses and likely underestimated virus-specific expansions by missing private and CD4 specificities.

The study was a case-control design nested within a healthcare worker cohort in London, UK, with weekly nasopharyngeal swab PCR tests and blood sampling. Healthcare workers were recruited during the week of the UK lockdown, between 23 and 31 March 2020, and followed weekly for up to roughly 16 weeks. Libraries were built with 5' RACE. The sequencer was a NextSeq 500. To correct for sequencing error and PCR bias, the TCR library protocol tagged individual cDNA molecules with unique molecular identifiers. Both TCR alpha and beta chains were sequenced, and tight co-correlation was observed between alpha and beta sequence abundances in each sample. On the study's bioinformatics: Decombinator V4 was used to perform V gene, J gene and CDR3 annotation of TCR sequences. TCRs were defined as expanded if a significant change between any two time points was detected under a Poisson model with p below 0.0001. TCR abundances were normalised to the total number of TCRs sequenced per sample and expressed as counts per million. MAIT TCRs were defined by TRAV1-2 paired with TRAJ12, TRAJ20 or TRAJ33, and iNKT TCRs by TRAV10 paired with TRAJ18. VDJdb, accessed 1 November 2021, was searched for CMV, EBV and SARS-CoV-2 annotated TCRs, with TCRs annotated for multiple antigens excluded. The public reads were reprocessed in TCRdb via fastp at Q25 and MiXCR, keeping in-frame beta chains. Identical CDR3 proteins give one entry, which carries the most common genes and DNA. The V and J calls were determined by TCRdb, not by the authors. This sample lists roughly 35,000 distinct CDR3 sequences; 5.3% were detected once. The ten largest clones take up 25% to 30% of the sample.

The rearrangement joined TRBV20-1 to TRBJ2-7, with a weak D call of TRBD1 (6 bases match). What was sequenced was whole blood. The TCR sequence derives from an adult who was a healthcare worker with PCR-confirmed SARS-CoV-2 infection or an uninfected control (not recorded which). CDR3 reads: CSARPGHQLSYEQYF. At the DNA level, the sequence is TGCAGTGCCCGCCCGGGACACCAACTCTCCTACGAGCAGTACTTC.